The 31 T cell receptor beta chains listed next were all sequenced from one sample in a study of blood T cell repertoires in COVID-19. Assay: immunoSEQ multiplex PCR; the TCRdb copy retains only in-frame clones and omits some. The repertoire holds around 290,000 clones, with roughly 87% as singletons. The sample comprised PBMCs or T cells enriched from blood (not recorded which). These receptors originate from a woman younger than 45 who had recovered from COVID-19.

The V call is TRBV28, the J call TRBJ2-7; 9 bases match TRBD2. V shed 2 bases and J 4 bases; nucleotides not matched to a gene: 3. CDR3 length equals 14 residues. Germline V gene sequence: CDR1 MDHEN, CDR2 SYDVKM. The chain's CDR3 is CASSLRREGYEQYF. The CDR3 DNA follows: TGTGCCAGCAGTTTAAGGCGGGAGGGGTACGAGCAGTACTTC.

The chain recombines TRBV19 with TRBJ1-1, with 9 nucleotides matching TRBD1. The V and J ends lost 4 bases and 4 bases, in that order; junction bases with no gene match: 7. The CDR3 has 15 residues. The germline V gene has CDR1 LNHDA and CDR2 SQIVND (reference sequence). The CDR3: CASSTGTGRSTEAFF. In DNA form, the CDR3 reads TGTGCCAGTAGTACGGGGACAGGGCGGTCCACTGAAGCTTTCTTT.

V is TRBV27 and J is TRBJ2-2; 9 bases fit TRBD2. The CDR3 runs to 16 residues. CDR1 is MNHEY and CDR2 is SMNVEV in the germline V gene (reference sequence). V lost 1 base and J lost 0; bases outside the gene matches: 0. The CDR3 loop reads CASSLLAGANTGELFF. In nucleotides, the CDR3 is TGTGCCAGCAGTTTATTAGCGGGGGCGAACACCGGGGAGCTGTTTTTT.

The rearrangement joins TRBV28 to TRBJ1-5; D may be TRBD1 (6 bases). V was shortened by 6 bases and J by 2 bases, with 14 bases between the two germline ends. From germline, CDR1 is MDHEN and CDR2 SYDVKM. CDR3 size: 15 residues. Written as DNA, the CDR3 is TGTGCCAGCAGATCAAACAGGGCCGGCAATCAGCCCCAGCATTTT. Protein product: CASRSNRAGNQPQHF.

This chain joins TRBV7-9 and TRBJ1-2, with D perhaps TRBD1 (5 bases). The V gene lost 2 bases and the J gene lost 0 bases, with 13 bases spanning the gap. Germline V gene sequence: CDR1 SEHNR, CDR2 FQNEAQ (reference sequence). CDR3 length: 16 amino acids. This CDR3 reads CASSLSSQGSNYGYTF. The CDR3 DNA reads TGTGCCAGCAGCTTAAGTAGCCAGGGCTCTAACTATGGCTACACCTTC.

The chain recombines TRBV30 with TRBJ2-5, with 9 bases lining up with TRBD1. The junction had 6 bases not matched to a gene; V was cut back by 5 bases and J by 2 bases. The CDR3 consists of 14 residues. Germline V lookup: CDR1 GTSNPN, CDR2 SVGIG (reference sequence). In DNA, the CDR3 is TGTGCCTGGGACCGGACAGGGGCTCAAGAGACCCAGTACTTC. This codes for CAWDRTGAQETQYF.

This chain connects TRBV7-8 to TRBJ1-4; D might be TRBD1 (6 bases). Germline V gives CDR1 SGHVS, CDR2 FQNEAQ. CDR3 length: 15 residues. V was clipped by 5 bases and J by 4 bases, with 14 bases between them. The DNA of the CDR3 is TGTGCCAGCAGCCACGCAGGGGCCCATAATGAAAAACTGTTTTTT. Translating it yields CASSHAGAHNEKLFF.

The rearrangement uses TRBV5-1 and TRBJ2-2, with 9 bases aligning to TRBD1. CDR3 length: 16 residues. Germline loops: CDR1 SGHRS, CDR2 YFSETQ. The V segment lost 1 base and the J segment 6 bases; nucleotides outside the gene matches: 7. The CDR3 coding sequence is TGCGCCAGCAGCTTGTACGGACAGGGGTTCGCCGGGGAGCTGTTTTTT. The encoded protein is CASSLYGQGFAGELFF.

The chain couples TRBV5-1 to TRBJ2-2; a weak D match, TRBD1 (5 bases). V gave up 6 bases and J gave up 5 bases, with 14 bases separating them. This CDR3 has 14 amino acids. Germline-derived CDR1 and CDR2 are SGHRS and YFSETQ. The CDR3 region is CASTSGADTGELFF. The CDR3 bases are TGCGCCAGCACCTCTGGGGCGGATACCGGGGAGCTGTTTTTT. Together with reference TRBV5-1 and TRBJ2-2, the CDR3 gives the full variable domain: KAGVTQTPRYLIKTRGQQVTLSCSPISGHRSVSWYQQTPGQGLQFLFEYFSETQRNKGNFPGRFSGRQFSNSRSEMNVSTLELGDSALYLCASTSGADTGELFFGEGSRLTVL.

This clone was picked up one time. The same CDR3 arises from other DNA sequences in this sample as well. The chain is built from TRBV27 and TRBJ2-7; no firm D call. Trimming cost V 4 bases and J 0 bases, with 4 bases left between them. CDR1 is MNHEY, CDR2 SMNVEV, per germline (reference sequence). The CDR3 loop spans 12 amino acids. The CDR3 loop is CASSSSSYEQYF. The CDR3 region has the DNA TGTGCCAGCAGTTCGAGCTCCTACGAGCAGTACTTC.

V is TRBV6-5 and J is TRBJ1-3; 8 bases match TRBD1. Trimming at V came to 8 bases and at J to 8 bases, leaving 2 bases not matched to a gene. Germline CDR1 reads MNHEY; CDR2 reads SVGAGI. The CDR3 spans 11 residues. CDR3 sequence (DNA): TGTGCCAGCTACAGGGGGGACACCATATATTTT. This translates into CASYRGDTIYF.

J is TRBJ2-3 and V is TRBV5-1; 7 nucleotides agree with TRBD2. V shed 3 bases and J 4 bases; nucleotides not matched to a gene: 8. Germline V lookup: CDR1 SGHRS, CDR2 YFSETQ. This CDR3 has 15 residues. This CDR3 is CASSSWGGEADTQYF. The CDR3 nucleotides read TGCGCCAGCAGCTCCTGGGGGGGTGAGGCAGATACGCAGTATTTT.

The chain combines TRBV11-2 with TRBJ2-7; 8 bases line up with TRBD2. The germline gives CDR1 SGHAT, CDR2 FQNNGV. Trimming removed 0 bases from V and 3 bases from J; junction bases left unmatched: 4. This CDR3 has 15 amino acids. The CDR3 DNA reads TGTGCCAGCAGCTTAGAACTAGCGGAGGGCTACGAGCAGTACTTC. Protein product: CASSLELAEGYEQYF.

The chain couples TRBV14 to TRBJ2-7; the match to TRBD1 covers 7 bases. The junction had 9 bases not matched to a gene; V was cut back by 2 bases and J by 2 bases. CDR1 and CDR2 (germline): SGHDN, FVKESK. The CDR3 has 16 amino acids. CDR3: CASSQYLTGFPYEQYF. CDR3 DNA sequence: TGTGCCAGCAGCCAATATCTGACAGGGTTCCCCTACGAGCAGTACTTC.

This clone was counted many times. The J gene is TRBJ2-7, the V gene TRBV11-3, with D maybe TRBD2 (6 bases). Between the trimmed V and J ends, which lost 4 bases and 3 bases, there was a span of 13 bases. Germline V lookup: CDR1 SGHNT, CDR2 YENEEA. The CDR3 is 14 residues long. The CDR3 coding sequence is TGTGCCAGCAGCTCCGCGGGGAACCGCTACGAGCAGTACTTC. Protein product: CASSSAGNRYEQYF.

The chain uses TRBV9 and TRBJ1-2, with a tentative D call TRBD1 (6 bases). Between the trimmed V and J ends, which lost 3 bases and 3 bases, there was a span of 15 bases. This CDR3 is built from 15 residues. Germline V lookup: CDR1 SGDLS, CDR2 YYNGEE. This chain's CDR3 is CASSALADRDYGYTF. The CDR3 DNA reads TGTGCCAGCAGCGCCCTAGCGGACAGAGACTATGGCTACACCTTC.

This chain joins TRBV6-5 and TRBJ2-1, with TRBD2 identical over 9 bases. Germline V CDR1 and CDR2: MNHEY, SVGAGI. Losses at the gene ends were 3 bases for V and 5 bases for J; bases not matched to a gene: 5. This CDR3 region has 15 residues. This CDR3 is CASSYGGGGNNEQFF. CDR3 DNA: TGTGCCAGCAGTTATGGCGGGGGGGGAAACAATGAGCAGTTCTTC.

As regards this clone: Different DNA sequences within this sample yield the same CDR3. The chain joins TRBV10-1 to TRBJ2-3; 7 bases map to TRBD2. CDR3 length: 15 residues. The junction had 0 bases not matched to a gene; V was cut back by 0 bases and J by 0 bases. Germline V gene sequence: CDR1 WNHNN, CDR2 SYGVQD (reference sequence). CDR3 in amino acids: CASSESAGSTDTQYF. DNA of the CDR3: TGCGCCAGCAGTGAGTCAGCGGGAAGCACAGATACGCAGTATTTT.

This chain links TRBV14 with TRBJ2-7, with 11 bases that match TRBD2. The V gene end was trimmed by 0 bases and the J gene end by 3 bases; junction bases not matched to a gene: 7. Germline lookup yields CDR1 SGHDN and CDR2 FVKESK. The CDR3 runs 17 residues. The CDR3 spells CASSQEGPLAGGYEQYF. The CDR3 region has the DNA TGTGCCAGCAGCCAAGAAGGACCCCTAGCGGGGGGCTACGAGCAGTACTTC.

The V and J genes are TRBV27 and TRBJ2-1; 9 nucleotides match TRBD2. This CDR3 is built from 14 residues. Trimming cost V 6 bases and J 2 bases; bases outside gene matches: 2. Germline-derived CDR1 and CDR2 are MNHEY and SMNVEV (reference sequence). CDR3 residues: CASSGTSPYNEQFF. CDR3 coding DNA: TGTGCCAGCAGCGGGACTAGCCCCTACAATGAGCAGTTCTTC.

This chain connects TRBV29-1 to TRBJ1-2, with a weak D call TRBD1 (5 bases). The V and J ends lost 5 bases and 3 bases respectively, with 13 bases between them. CDR1 and CDR2 from the germline V gene are SQVTM and ANQGSEA. This CDR3 contains 13 residues. The CDR3: CSVSQGLDYGYTF. The CDR3 DNA reads as TGCAGCGTTTCTCAGGGTCTGGACTATGGCTACACCTTC.

V and J are TRBV7-2 and TRBJ1-2; possibly TRBD1 for D (6 bases). Germline V gene lookup returns CDR1 SGHTA and CDR2 FQGNSA. Trimming cost V 5 bases and J 4 bases, with 14 bases left between them. The CDR3 totals 14 residues. The CDR3 here is CASSGYREIYGYTF. The CDR3 DNA reads TGTGCCAGCAGCGGCTACAGGGAGATCTATGGCTACACCTTC.

The genes are TRBV3-1 (or the pseudogene TRBV3-2) and TRBJ1-1, with TRBD1 as a possible D gene (5 bases). CDR1 and CDR2 (germline): LGHDT, YNNKEL (reference sequence). The CDR3 length is 14 residues. Trimming shortened V by 1 base and J by 8 bases, and 14 bases separated the two germline ends. The CDR3 DNA follows: TGTGCCAGCAGCCAAGTCGGAGGGACCTACGAAGCTTTCTTT. Amino acid sequence: CASSQVGGTYEAFF.

The V call is TRBV28, the J call TRBJ2-6; no clear D. V lost 6 bases and J lost 2, with 2 bases in between. CDR3 length: 12 residues. In germline, CDR1 is MDHEN, CDR2 SYDVKM. CDR3 in DNA: TGTGCCAGCAGCACTGGGGCCAACGTCCTGACTTTC. The encoded protein is CASSTGANVLTF.

The CDR3 nucleotides are TGTGCCAGCAGTGCGCAGGGGGCGGTCTACGAGCAGTACTTC. This encodes CASSAQGAVYEQYF. The chain has TRBV2 and TRBJ2-7; 8 nucleotides align to TRBD1. Per germline, CDR1 SNHLY and CDR2 FYNNEI. Trimming took 4 bases from V and 3 from J; bases not matched to a gene: 5. This CDR3 spans 14 amino acids.

The V call is TRBV3-1 (or the pseudogene TRBV3-2), the J call TRBJ1-2; TRBD1 is a possible D gene (5 bases). The germline V gene encodes CDR1 LGHDT and CDR2 YNNKEL (reference sequence). V was trimmed by 1 base and J by 3 bases, leaving 9 bases between them. This CDR3 is 14 amino acids long. The CDR3 coding sequence is TGTGCCAGCAGCCAAGTGGCAGGGCACTATGGCTACACCTTC. It translates to CASSQVAGHYGYTF.

CDR3 residues: CASSPQGKGEKLFF. CDR3 DNA sequence: TGTGCCAGCAGCCCACAGGGGAAGGGTGAAAAACTGTTTTTT. J is TRBJ1-4 and V is TRBV7-8; 7 positions match TRBD1. This CDR3 is built from 14 residues. With V trimmed by 5 bases and J by 7 bases, 7 bases remained unmatched. Germline V gives CDR1 SGHVS, CDR2 FQNEAQ. The variable domain in full, completed from reference TRBV7-8 and TRBJ1-4, reads GAGVSQSPRYKVAKRGQDVALRCDPISGHVSLFWYQQALGQGPEFLTYFQNEAQLDKSGLPSDRFFAERPEGSVSTLKIQRTQQEDSAVYLCASSPQGKGEKLFFGSGTQLSVL.

In DNA, the CDR3 is TGTGCCAGCAGCTGGGGGGGGGACAGGAACAAACTGTTTTTT. This translates into CASSWGGDRNKLFF. The J gene is TRBJ1-4, the V gene TRBV7-8, with 8 bases aligning to TRBD1. J lost 11 bases, V lost 4 bases, and 9 bases had no gene match. CDR1 SGHVS and CDR2 FQNEAQ come from the germline V gene. This CDR3 has 14 residues.

The V call is TRBV15, the J call TRBJ1-2; 7 bases agree with TRBD1. After removal of 0 bases from V and 0 bases from J, the junction contained 4 bases not matched to a gene. The germline V gene has CDR1 LNHNV and CDR2 YYDKDF (reference sequence). The CDR3 runs 16 residues. CDR3 bases: TGTGCCACCAGCAGAGATCCCACAGGGGCTAACTATGGCTACACCTTC. Protein sequence: CATSRDPTGANYGYTF. Drawing the rest from reference TRBV15 and TRBJ1-2, the complete variable domain is DAMVIQNPRYQVTQFGKPVTLSCSQTLNHNVMYWYQQKSSQAPKLLFHYYDKDFNNEADTPDNFQSRRPNTSFCFLDIRSPGLGDTAMYLCATSRDPTGANYGYTFGSGTRLTVV.

The chain links TRBV28 to TRBJ1-2, with a possible D match to TRBD1 (6 bases). CDR3 length: 14 residues. Germline V lookup: CDR1 MDHEN, CDR2 SYDVKM. Deletions cut 6 bases from V and 7 bases from J, with 18 bases between. The CDR3 here is CASRANRAPLGYTF. In nucleotides, the CDR3 is TGTGCCAGCAGGGCGAACAGGGCCCCTCTTGGCTACACCTTC.

This sequence joins TRBV9 and TRBJ2-7, with 10 positions matching TRBD1. CDR3 size: 14 residues. Unmatched junction bases numbered 7, after V lost 3 bases and J lost 7 bases. In germline, CDR1 is SGDLS, CDR2 YYNGEE. CDR3 residues: CASSAGGQGREQYF. The CDR3 bases are TGTGCCAGCAGCGCGGGGGGACAGGGGAGAGAGCAGTACTTC.